This T cell receptor (beta chain) was profiled in a study of shared clonotypes between healthy human individuals. Findings and limits, study-wide: Sampling was confined to blood; repertoires within tissues likely differ. Clonotypes that were shared across four donors made up approximately 5.1% of naive CD4 clonotypes. Clonotype sharing among donors, it was expected, would be affected by sequencing depth.

CD45RA+ naive and CD45RA-negative memory subsets were separated from CD4+ cells. Sequencing was performed with immunoSEQ multiplex PCR; in TCRdb, only in-frame clones are kept and a portion is missing. The table shows 2 million to 2.5 million clones, with more than 80% occurring only once. Remarks on this clone: Its antigen remains unidentified.

The CDR3 has 16 residues. CDR1 and CDR2 (germline): KGHSH, LQKENI. The V end lost 2 bases, the J end lost 0 bases, and 13 bases lay between the germline ends. Sequenced sample: naive CD4+ T cells from PBMCs. Subset defined: CD45RA+ positively selected. This sequence was found in a young man in good health. Some clones in this sample may be carry-over from other donors' samples. The V call is TRBV18, the J call TRBJ1-1, with D possibly being TRBD1 (5 bases). The CDR3 sequence is CASSPSQEIMNTEAFF. The CDR3 DNA follows: TGTGCCAGCTCACCATCACAGGAGATTATGAACACTGAAGCTTTCTTT.